This TCR beta chain emerged from a study of CD8 T cells in Susac syndrome. With random hexamers, about 0.5 to 1 ug RNA was reverse transcribed. With immunoSEQ multiplex PCR, TCR beta CDR3 was amplified across 54 Vbeta and 13 Jbeta. TCRdb recomputed calls from the immunoSEQ multiplex PCR reads with MiXCR, one row per CDR3 protein. The sample consists of some 80,000 distinct CDR3 sequences, approximately 94% of them appearing once. The healthy controls were matched to patients by age and sex. V lost 6 bases and J lost 2; bases outside the gene matches: 1. CDR1 and CDR2 from the germline V gene are MNHEY and SMNVEV (reference sequence). CDR3 length: 13 residues.

The sample was CD8+ T cells from PBMCs. This chain links TRBV27 with TRBJ2-1; 7 positions agree with TRBD2. This receptor was obtained from a human donor in good health. The CDR3: CASSLAAYNEQFF. The CDR3 region has the DNA TGTGCCAGCAGCCTAGCGGCCTACAATGAGCAGTTCTTC.